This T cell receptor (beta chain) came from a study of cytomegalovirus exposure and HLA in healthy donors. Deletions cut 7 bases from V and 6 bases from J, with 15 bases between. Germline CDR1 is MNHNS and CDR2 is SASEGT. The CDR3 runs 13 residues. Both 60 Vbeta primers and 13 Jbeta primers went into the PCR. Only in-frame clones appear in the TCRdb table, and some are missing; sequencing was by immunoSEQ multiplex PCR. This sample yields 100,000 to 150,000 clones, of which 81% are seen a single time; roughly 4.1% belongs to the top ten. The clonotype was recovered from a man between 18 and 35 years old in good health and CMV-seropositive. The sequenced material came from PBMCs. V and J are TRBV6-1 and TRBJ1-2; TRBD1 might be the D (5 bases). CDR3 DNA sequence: TGTGCCAGCACGGATCTAGGGGCTAATGGCTACACCTTC. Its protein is CASTDLGANGYTF.